These T cell receptor beta chains were read from a single sample in a study of CD8 T cells in Susac syndrome. TCRdb processed the immunoSEQ multiplex PCR reads anew with MiXCR; each CDR3 protein has one entry. The sample contains roughly 330,000 distinct CDR3 sequences, approximately 90% of which appear only once. Sequencing was carried out using CD4+ T cells from PBMCs. The receptor set was obtained from a human donor with multiple sclerosis. The CDR3 runs from the conserved cysteine through the conserved F or W. The order of the fields is CDR3 length, D gene, V gene, clone size, J gene, CDR3 DNA, CDR3 protein. A D gene is named only where the DNA matches it firmly. Clone size is not always given. Where it is, it says once, few, many or a class for expanded clones.

13	.	TRBV25-1	.	TRBJ2-1	TGTGCCAGCAGTCCGAGCACTTACAATGAGCAGTTCTTC	CASSPSTYNEQFF
15	TRBD2	TRBV2	.	TRBJ2-7	TGTGCCAGCAGTTGGCTTAGCGGGGGAGCCTACGAGCAGTACTTC	CASSWLSGGAYEQYF
14	.	TRBV24-1	.	TRBJ2-5	TGTGCCACCAGTGATTTCTTCGGTGGTGAGACCCAGTACTTC	CATSDFFGGETQYF
14	.	TRBV20-1	few	TRBJ2-2	TGCAGTGCCCGCAGGGCCACGAACACCGGGGAGCTGTTTTTT	CSARRATNTGELFF
13	TRBD2	TRBV6-5	.	TRBJ2-7	TGTGCCAGCAAGGGACTAGCGGGCTACGAGCAGTACTTC	CASKGLAGYEQYF
14	TRBD2	TRBV6-2/TRBV6-3	few	TRBJ2-7	TGTGCCAGCAGACTAGCGGGAGCGTCCTACGAGCAGTACTTC	CASRLAGASYEQYF
14	.	TRBV24-1	.	TRBJ2-5	TGTGCCACCAGTGGCGGTGGGGCGGGGGAGACCCAGTACTTC	CATSGGGAGETQYF
15	.	TRBV29-1	.	TRBJ2-1	TGCAGCGTTGATGGGCGGTTCTTCTCCTACAATGAGCAGTTCTTC	CSVDGRFFSYNEQFF
14	TRBD1	TRBV29-1	.	TRBJ1-1	TGCAGCGTTGCACACCAGGGGGCGCTCACTGAAGCTTTCTTT	CSVAHQGALTEAFF
15	.	TRBV19	.	TRBJ2-5	TGTGCCAGCAGCCAAGGACAAACAATAGAAGAGACCCAGTACTTC	CASSQGQTIEETQYF
13	.	TRBV10-2	.	TRBJ1-1	TGCGCCAGCAGTGAGTCGCAACAGCTTGAAGCTTTCTTT	CASSESQQLEAFF
15	TRBD2	TRBV7-2	.	TRBJ2-5	TGTGCCAGCAGCTCCCAAGGCTTAGCGGGGGAGACCCAGTACTTC	CASSSQGLAGETQYF
16	TRBD1	TRBV19	once	TRBJ1-1	TGTGCCAGTAGTCCGAGCGCGGACAGGTTGAACACTGAAGCTTTCTTT	CASSPSADRLNTEAFF
13	TRBD1	TRBV27	.	TRBJ1-2	TGTGCCAGCAGTCCCGGGACAGGGTCACGCTACACCTTC	CASSPGTGSRYTF
15	TRBD1	TRBV6-5	.	TRBJ2-1	TGTGCCTCCCAAGGGGACAGGGGTTACTACAATGAGCAGTTCTTC	CASQGDRGYYNEQFF
14	TRBD2	TRBV12-3/TRBV12-4	.	TRBJ2-5	TGTGCCAGCAGAACTAGCGGGGAGCGGGAGACCCAGTACTTC	CASRTSGERETQYF
14	.	TRBV30	.	TRBJ2-3	TGTGCCTTAACAGGGCCCATACGCACAGATACGCAGTATTTT	CALTGPIRTDTQYF
11	.	TRBV30	.	TRBJ2-1	TGTGCCTGGAGTTTTTTCTATGAGCAGTTCTTC	CAWSFFYEQFF
14	.	TRBV7-9	.	TRBJ1-3	TGTGCCAGCAGCTTAGGTTTCTCAGGGGACACCATATATTTT	CASSLGFSGDTIYF
15	.	TRBV11-1	.	TRBJ1-2	TGTGCCAGCAGCTTAGATGGCAGGGATCACTATGGCTACACCTTC	CASSLDGRDHYGYTF
15	.	TRBV3-1	once	TRBJ1-1	TGTGCCAGCAGCCAAATAAGGGTCGCGAACGCTGAAGCTTTCTTT	CASSQIRVANAEAFF
15	TRBD2	TRBV4-3	.	TRBJ2-7	TGCGCCAGCAGCCAAGAAGTTAGCGGGATCTACGAGCAGTACTTC	CASSQEVSGIYEQYF
14	.	TRBV5-1	.	TRBJ2-7	TGCGCCAGCAGCCAGACCTCGGACGCCTACGAGCAGTACTTC	CASSQTSDAYEQYF
16	.	TRBV19	.	TRBJ1-5	TGTGCCAGTAGTATCTCGGACGTGGGAAGCAATCAGCCCCAGCATTTT	CASSISDVGSNQPQHF
16	.	TRBV19	.	TRBJ2-2	TGTGCCAGTAGTACACAGGGGAGGACGAACACCGGGGAGCTGTTTTTT	CASSTQGRTNTGELFF
14	.	TRBV27	.	TRBJ1-2	TGTGCCAGCAGTTTATTTCGGGGTGACTATGGCTACACCTTC	CASSLFRGDYGYTF
14	.	TRBV7-2	once	TRBJ1-2	TGTGCCAGCAGCTCTCCAGGAGGCTTCTATGGCTACACCTTC	CASSSPGGFYGYTF
15	TRBD1	TRBV20-1	.	TRBJ2-7	TGCAGTGCTAGTGGGGACAGGGCAGGGGTAGGCGAGCAGTACTTC	CSASGDRAGVGEQYF
16	TRBD1	TRBV28	.	TRBJ1-5	TGTGCCAGCAGTTTCAGGGGGCAGGTGACGGGTCAGCCCCAGCATTTT	CASSFRGQVTGQPQHF
15	.	TRBV7-9	.	TRBJ1-2	TGTGCCAGCAGCTTACGTGGTGCAGACCACTATGGCTACACCTTC	CASSLRGADHYGYTF
16	.	TRBV10-3	.	TRBJ2-1	TGTGCCATCAGTGACCTTAGCGCGGGTGGGGTCGATGAGCAGTTCTTC	CAISDLSAGGVDEQFF
16	.	TRBV18	.	TRBJ1-1	TGTGCCAGCTCACCCACCCAGGGGTCGGTTGCCCCTGAAGCTTTCTTT	CASSPTQGSVAPEAFF
16	.	TRBV7-9	.	TRBJ1-2	TGTGCCAGCAGCTTAGAGATTTTAGGCAATAACTATGGCTACACCTTC	CASSLEILGNNYGYTF
13	.	TRBV30	.	TRBJ1-2	TGTGCCTGGAGCCAAGACAGGTTCTATGGCTACACCTTC	CAWSQDRFYGYTF
14	TRBD2	TRBV15	.	TRBJ2-3	TGTGCCACCACTAGCGGGGGAGGGACAGATACGCAGTATTTT	CATTSGGGTDTQYF
13	.	TRBV7-3	.	TRBJ1-1	TGTGCCAGCAGCTCCACTCGGGACCAAGAAGCTTTCTTT	CASSSTRDQEAFF
14	TRBD1	TRBV6-1	.	TRBJ2-4	TGTGCCAGCAGTGCGACAGGGGCAAAAAACATTCAGTACTTC	CASSATGAKNIQYF
12	.	TRBV5-1	.	TRBJ2-1	TGCGCCAGCAGCTTGGACTCCCATGAGCAGTTCTTC	CASSLDSHEQFF
14	TRBD2	TRBV6-2/TRBV6-3	.	TRBJ2-1	TGTGCCAGCAGTTACTACGGGAGGGTTAATGAGCAGTTCTTC	CASSYYGRVNEQFF
12	.	TRBV7-8	.	TRBJ1-3	TGTGCCAGCAGGGGTGCTGGAAACACCATATATTTT	CASRGAGNTIYF
15	.	TRBV30	.	TRBJ1-2	TGTGCCTGGAGCGTCCCCCGGACCGGTAACTATGGCTACACCTTC	CAWSVPRTGNYGYTF
16	TRBD1	TRBV6-5	.	TRBJ2-3	TGTGCCAGCAGTTCTTCAGGGGGCGCCGGCACAGATACGCAGTATTTT	CASSSSGGAGTDTQYF
16	.	TRBV24-1	.	TRBJ1-4	TGTGCCACCAGTGCAGTCGAAAGGGCTTGGGGTGAAAAACTGTTTTTT	CATSAVERAWGEKLFF
14	.	TRBV10-3	.	TRBJ2-7	TGTGCCATCAGCTACATGGAGAACGTTGACGAGCAGTACTTC	CAISYMENVDEQYF
14	.	TRBV11-2	.	TRBJ2-3	TGTGCCAGCAGCTTCTTCGCGGGCACAGATACGCAGTATTTT	CASSFFAGTDTQYF
15	.	TRBV4-1	.	TRBJ1-2	TGCGCCAGCAGCCAAGAGGACAGCACGCCCTATGGCTACACCTTC	CASSQEDSTPYGYTF
18	.	TRBV4-2	.	TRBJ2-3	TGTGCCAGCAGCCTCCATGCGACTAGGCCGGGGATCACAGATACGCAGTATTTT	CASSLHATRPGITDTQYF
13	.	TRBV7-8	.	TRBJ1-1	TGTGCCAGCAGCTATAGGGCCACAGAAAAAGCTTTCTTT	CASSYRATEKAFF
14	.	TRBV18	few	TRBJ2-7	TGTGCCAGCTCACCACTTGCAGGGATGGGCGAGCAGTACTTC	CASSPLAGMGEQYF
14	.	TRBV18	.	TRBJ1-1	TGTGCCAGCTCTCAACAGGGTCTGAACACTGAAGCTTTCTTT	CASSQQGLNTEAFF